This is a list of T cell receptor beta chains from one sample in a study of blood T cell repertoires in COVID-19. Produced via immunoSEQ multiplex PCR; TCRdb's table is partial and in-frame only. The sample records more than 15,000 clones, around nine tenths being singletons. Sequences were obtained from peripheral blood. The source of these receptors is a man aged 40-50 years with active COVID-19. Each CDR3 is given with its conserved first and last residue. The D gene is left open where the match is weak. Some rows mark clone size as missing; the rest say once, few, many or name a class of expanded clone.

d_gene: TRBD2
j_gene: TRBJ2-1
v_gene: TRBV25-1
abundance: NA
CDR3aa: CASRFTGLAGAGEQFF
CDR3nt: TGTGCCAGCAGGTTTACTGGACTAGCGGGAGCTGGTGAGCAGTTCTTC

d_gene: NA
j_gene: TRBJ1-1
v_gene: TRBV16
abundance: NA
CDR3aa: CASSQSTVNTEAFF
CDR3nt: TGTGCCAGCAGCCAATCGACTGTGAACACTGAAGCTTTCTTT

d_gene: TRBD2
j_gene: TRBJ2-1
v_gene: TRBV7-6
abundance: NA
CDR3aa: CASSHRLAGDEQFF
CDR3nt: TGTGCCAGCAGCCACCGACTAGCGGGAGATGAGCAGTTCTTC

d_gene: NA
j_gene: TRBJ1-1
v_gene: TRBV19
abundance: NA
CDR3aa: CASSPRVGVNTEAFF
CDR3nt: TGTGCCAGTAGTCCCCGGGTAGGAGTGAACACTGAAGCTTTCTTT

d_gene: TRBD1
j_gene: TRBJ2-7
v_gene: TRBV7-3
abundance: few
CDR3aa: CASASSGTGSYEQYF
CDR3nt: TGTGCCAGCGCCTCCTCCGGGACAGGGTCCTACGAGCAGTACTTC

d_gene: NA
j_gene: TRBJ2-2
v_gene: TRBV7-9
abundance: NA
CDR3aa: CASRTGNTGELFF
CDR3nt: TGTGCCAGCAGAACAGGGAACACCGGGGAGCTGTTTTTT

d_gene: NA
j_gene: TRBJ2-7
v_gene: TRBV3-1/TRBV3-2
abundance: NA
CDR3aa: CASSPRQRTNSYEQYF
CDR3nt: TGTGCCAGCAGCCCCAGACAGAGAACCAACTCCTACGAGCAGTACTTC

d_gene: NA
j_gene: TRBJ2-7
v_gene: TRBV30
abundance: NA
CDR3aa: CAWSKGLYYEQYF
CDR3nt: TGTGCCTGGAGTAAGGGGCTGTACTACGAGCAGTACTTC

d_gene: NA
j_gene: TRBJ1-2
v_gene: TRBV6-2/TRBV6-3
abundance: NA
CDR3aa: CASSYGLGPYGYTF
CDR3nt: TGTGCCAGCAGTTACGGACTCGGTCCCTATGGCTACACCTTC

d_gene: NA
j_gene: TRBJ2-7
v_gene: TRBV7-2
abundance: NA
CDR3aa: CASSLATGLYYEQYF
CDR3nt: TGTGCCAGCAGCTTAGCGACAGGCCTCTACTACGAGCAGTACTTC

d_gene: TRBD1
j_gene: TRBJ1-1
v_gene: TRBV29-1
abundance: NA
CDR3aa: CSVVWGQGHGPF
CDR3nt: TGCAGCGTTGTTTGGGGACAGGGCCACGGGCCCTTT

d_gene: NA
j_gene: TRBJ2-1
v_gene: TRBV5-6
abundance: NA
CDR3aa: CASRERGPPLNEQFF
CDR3nt: TGTGCCAGCAGGGAACGGGGTCCCCCCCTGAATGAGCAGTTCTTC

d_gene: NA
j_gene: TRBJ1-5
v_gene: TRBV5-1
abundance: NA
CDR3aa: CASSSDSLYSNQPQHF
CDR3nt: TGCGCCAGCAGCTCGGACAGCCTTTATAGCAATCAGCCCCAGCATTTT

d_gene: NA
j_gene: TRBJ2-1
v_gene: TRBV19
abundance: NA
CDR3aa: CASRRGGIVPHNEQFF
CDR3nt: TGTGCCAGTAGGAGGGGGGGTATTGTACCTCACAATGAGCAGTTCTTC

d_gene: TRBD1
j_gene: TRBJ2-1
v_gene: TRBV9
abundance: NA
CDR3aa: CASSGNPKPGGRGRTKSSYNEQFF
CDR3nt: TGTGCCAGCAGCGGAAACCCCAAACCTGGTGGCAGGGGGCGCACGAAGAGCTCCTACAATGAGCAGTTCTTC

d_gene: TRBD1
j_gene: TRBJ2-7
v_gene: TRBV30
abundance: few
CDR3aa: CAWSPTGGEQYF
CDR3nt: TGTGCCTGGAGTCCGACAGGGGGCGAGCAGTACTTC

d_gene: TRBD1
j_gene: TRBJ1-2
v_gene: TRBV7-2
abundance: once
CDR3aa: CASSLSGGVYGYTF
CDR3nt: TGTGCCAGCAGCTTATCAGGGGGCGTGTATGGCTACACCTTC

d_gene: NA
j_gene: TRBJ2-1
v_gene: TRBV7-2
abundance: NA
CDR3aa: CASSLASRYEQFF
CDR3nt: TGTGCCAGCAGCTTAGCGTCGAGATATGAGCAGTTCTTC

d_gene: TRBD2
j_gene: TRBJ2-7
v_gene: TRBV30
abundance: NA
CDR3aa: CAWSAGRGLLAGDYEQYF
CDR3nt: TGTGCCTGGAGTGCAGGGCGGGGCTTACTAGCGGGAGACTACGAGCAGTACTTC

d_gene: NA
j_gene: TRBJ2-5
v_gene: TRBV3-1/TRBV3-2
abundance: NA
CDR3aa: CASSQRGRAEETQYF
CDR3nt: TGTGCCAGCAGCCAAAGGGGCAGAGCCGAGGAGACCCAGTACTTC

d_gene: NA
j_gene: TRBJ1-2
v_gene: TRBV5-1
abundance: NA
CDR3aa: CASSLADSSNYGYTF
CDR3nt: TGCGCCAGCAGCTTGGCCGACAGTTCTAACTATGGCTACACCTTC

d_gene: TRBD1
j_gene: TRBJ2-1
v_gene: TRBV13
abundance: NA
CDR3aa: CASSLDRGRGNEQFF
CDR3nt: TGTGCCAGCAGCCTAGACAGGGGGCGCGGCAATGAGCAGTTCTTC

d_gene: TRBD2
j_gene: TRBJ2-3
v_gene: TRBV30
abundance: NA
CDR3aa: CACTLKPAGSDTQYF
CDR3nt: TGTGCCTGCACACTGAAGCCAGCGGGGTCAGATACGCAGTATTTT

d_gene: NA
j_gene: TRBJ1-4
v_gene: TRBV5-1
abundance: NA
CDR3aa: CASSLGSLAEKLFF
CDR3nt: TGCGCCAGCAGCTTGGGGAGCCTGGCGGAAAAACTGTTTTTT

d_gene: TRBD1
j_gene: TRBJ1-2
v_gene: TRBV18
abundance: NA
CDR3aa: CASSPLGQAWGYTF
CDR3nt: TGTGCCAGCTCACCACTAGGACAGGCCTGGGGCTACACCTTC

d_gene: TRBD2
j_gene: TRBJ2-5
v_gene: TRBV19
abundance: few
CDR3aa: CASSTGLAGGPFRWETQYF
CDR3nt: TGTGCCAGTAGTACGGGACTAGCGGGAGGGCCATTCAGATGGGAGACCCAGTACTTC

d_gene: NA
j_gene: TRBJ1-1
v_gene: TRBV5-1
abundance: NA
CDR3aa: CASSTGPGLFNVGTEAFF
CDR3nt: TGCGCCAGCAGCACCGGCCCGGGACTCTTTAACGTGGGCACTGAAGCTTTCTTT

d_gene: NA
j_gene: TRBJ2-5
v_gene: TRBV12-3/TRBV12-4
abundance: NA
CDR3aa: CASSLWGRETQYF
CDR3nt: TGTGCCAGCAGTTTGTGGGGGCGGGAGACCCAGTACTTC

d_gene: NA
j_gene: TRBJ2-3
v_gene: TRBV7-8
abundance: NA
CDR3aa: CASRLRVTDTQYF
CDR3nt: TGTGCCAGCAGGCTCCGGGTGACAGATACGCAGTATTTT

d_gene: NA
j_gene: TRBJ2-3
v_gene: TRBV29-1
abundance: once
CDR3aa: CSVGTAGTRTDTQYF
CDR3nt: TGCAGCGTTGGCACAGCGGGCACCCGCACAGATACGCAGTATTTT

d_gene: TRBD1
j_gene: TRBJ1-1
v_gene: TRBV11-3
abundance: few
CDR3aa: CASSLGTGAEAFF
CDR3nt: TGTGCCAGCAGCCTCGGGACAGGCGCTGAAGCTTTCTTT

d_gene: NA
j_gene: TRBJ1-1
v_gene: TRBV9
abundance: NA
CDR3aa: CASSVQGMNTEAFF
CDR3nt: TGTGCCAGCAGCGTACAGGGCATGAACACTGAAGCTTTCTTT

d_gene: TRBD1
j_gene: TRBJ2-7
v_gene: TRBV5-6
abundance: NA
CDR3aa: CASSQDRGNEQYF
CDR3nt: TGTGCCAGCAGCCAAGACAGGGGCAACGAGCAGTACTTC

d_gene: NA
j_gene: TRBJ2-5
v_gene: TRBV3-1/TRBV3-2
abundance: NA
CDR3aa: CASSQPQETQYF
CDR3nt: TGTGCCAGCAGCCAACCACAAGAGACCCAGTACTTC

d_gene: TRBD1
j_gene: TRBJ1-6
v_gene: TRBV7-3
abundance: NA
CDR3aa: CASSKRTGSTLHF
CDR3nt: TGTGCCAGCAGCAAGCGGACAGGGTCCACCCTCCACTTT

d_gene: TRBD1
j_gene: TRBJ2-7
v_gene: TRBV19
abundance: once
CDR3aa: CASSIGGQGFYEQYF
CDR3nt: TGTGCCAGTAGTATAGGAGGACAGGGATTCTACGAGCAGTACTTC

d_gene: TRBD2
j_gene: TRBJ2-3
v_gene: TRBV20-1
abundance: NA
CDR3aa: CSASRAAGGPTDTQYF
CDR3nt: TGCAGTGCTAGTAGGGCAGCGGGAGGGCCCACAGATACGCAGTATTTT

d_gene: TRBD2
j_gene: TRBJ2-1
v_gene: TRBV4-1
abundance: NA
CDR3aa: CASSRATGTSGIVNEQFF
CDR3nt: TGCGCCAGCAGCCGAGCAACCGGGACTAGCGGGATAGTCAATGAGCAGTTCTTC

d_gene: NA
j_gene: TRBJ1-6
v_gene: TRBV6-5
abundance: NA
CDR3aa: CASRTGPGGFTLHF
CDR3nt: TGTGCCAGCAGGACCGGGCCGGGGGGATTCACCCTCCACTTT

d_gene: NA
j_gene: TRBJ1-2
v_gene: TRBV5-1
abundance: NA
CDR3aa: CASSLVIGALNYGYTF
CDR3nt: TGCGCCAGCAGCTTGGTAATCGGAGCACTTAACTATGGCTACACCTTC

d_gene: TRBD1
j_gene: TRBJ2-7
v_gene: TRBV4-3
abundance: NA
CDR3aa: CASSQYRDSSYEQYF
CDR3nt: TGCGCCAGCAGCCAATACCGGGACAGCTCCTACGAGCAGTACTTC

d_gene: TRBD2
j_gene: TRBJ2-5
v_gene: TRBV4-3
abundance: NA
CDR3aa: CASSQGSGNGETQYF
CDR3nt: TGCGCCAGCAGCCAAGGGAGCGGGAATGGTGAGACCCAGTACTTC

d_gene: TRBD2
j_gene: TRBJ2-7
v_gene: TRBV2
abundance: NA
CDR3aa: CASSGGRASYEQYF
CDR3nt: TGTGCCAGCAGTGGCGGGAGAGCCTCCTACGAGCAGTACTTC

d_gene: NA
j_gene: TRBJ1-2
v_gene: TRBV4-3
abundance: NA
CDR3aa: CASSQDSSNFDGYTF
CDR3nt: TGCGCCAGCAGCCAGGACAGTTCCAACTTCGATGGCTACACCTTC

d_gene: NA
j_gene: TRBJ2-1
v_gene: TRBV3-1/TRBV3-2
abundance: NA
CDR3aa: CASSHQWGDEQFF
CDR3nt: TGTGCCAGCAGCCATCAATGGGGGGATGAGCAGTTCTTC

d_gene: TRBD2
j_gene: TRBJ2-1
v_gene: TRBV9
abundance: NA
CDR3aa: CASSPRTILAGGRANEQFF
CDR3nt: TGTGCCAGCAGCCCCCGAACCATTTTAGCGGGAGGGCGGGCTAATGAGCAGTTCTTC

d_gene: NA
j_gene: TRBJ1-1
v_gene: TRBV20-1
abundance: NA
CDR3aa: CSASRAGGQDAFF
CDR3nt: TGCAGTGCTAGTAGGGCGGGGGGCCAGGACGCTTTCTTT

d_gene: NA
j_gene: TRBJ2-7
v_gene: TRBV28
abundance: NA
CDR3aa: CASSFSGGTVYEQYF
CDR3nt: TGTGCCAGCAGTTTCTCTGGGGGCACGGTCTACGAGCAGTACTTC

d_gene: NA
j_gene: TRBJ2-7
v_gene: TRBV1
abundance: few
CDR3aa: CTSSQELAGGPHEQYF
CDR3nt: TGCACCAGCAGCCAGGAACTAGCGGGAGGGCCCCACGAGCAGTACTTC

d_gene: TRBD2
j_gene: TRBJ2-7
v_gene: TRBV10-3
abundance: once
CDR3aa: CAISEPSGGPYEQYF
CDR3nt: TGTGCCATCAGTGAGCCGAGCGGGGGGCCCTACGAGCAGTACTTC

d_gene: NA
j_gene: TRBJ2-7
v_gene: TRBV4-2
abundance: NA
CDR3aa: CASSQDGEQYF
CDR3nt: TGTGCCAGCAGCCAAGACGGGGAGCAGTACTTC

d_gene: NA
j_gene: TRBJ2-7
v_gene: TRBV5-1
abundance: few
CDR3aa: CASSLWGDARVRSYEQYF
CDR3nt: TGCGCCAGCAGCTTGTGGGGCGACGCCAGGGTTCGCTCCTACGAGCAGTACTTC

d_gene: NA
j_gene: TRBJ2-2
v_gene: TRBV18
abundance: once
CDR3aa: CASSPPQQVLNTGELFF
CDR3nt: TGTGCCAGCTCACCACCCCAACAGGTTCTTAACACCGGGGAGCTGTTTTTT

d_gene: NA
j_gene: TRBJ1-3
v_gene: TRBV6-5
abundance: NA
CDR3aa: CASRTEFSGNTIYF
CDR3nt: TGTGCCAGCAGAACTGAATTCTCTGGAAACACCATATATTTT

d_gene: NA
j_gene: TRBJ2-7
v_gene: TRBV7-3
abundance: NA
CDR3aa: CASSLTGDSKHEQYF
CDR3nt: TGTGCCAGCAGCTTAACTGGGGACTCGAAGCACGAGCAGTACTTC

d_gene: NA
j_gene: TRBJ1-6
v_gene: TRBV9
abundance: medium-sized
CDR3aa: CASSVVDSHNSPLHF
CDR3nt: TGTGCCAGCAGCGTAGTGGACAGCCATAATTCACCCCTCCACTTT

d_gene: NA
j_gene: TRBJ1-3
v_gene: TRBV4-3
abundance: NA
CDR3aa: CASSQDLVSSGNTIYF
CDR3nt: TGCGCCAGCAGCCAAGATCTTGTGAGTTCTGGAAACACCATATATTTT

d_gene: NA
j_gene: TRBJ2-3
v_gene: TRBV19
abundance: NA
CDR3aa: CASSILGASSTDTQYF
CDR3nt: TGTGCCAGTAGTATTTTGGGGGCGTCTAGCACAGATACGCAGTATTTT